This TCR beta chain was documented in a study of identical twins. Broader study findings: Abundant cord blood beta clonotypes carried fewer insertions; memory repertoires showed none. Analyses based on zero insertions could be partly confounded by invariant MAIT and iNKT cells. Cross-sectional statistics, not tracking of the same donors, supported the conclusions.

Trimming at V came to 0 bases and at J to 1 base, leaving 4 bases not matched to a gene. Germline lookup yields CDR1 SEHNR and CDR2 FQNEAQ (reference sequence). The CDR3 totals 17 residues. This clonotype was observed a few times. Its antigen is not known. TCRdb reanalysed the 5' RACE reads using MiXCR and keeps one entry per CDR3 protein. The sample contains roughly 690,000 distinct CDR3 sequences, approximately 6.1% of which appear only once. Sequencing was carried out using naive T cells sorted from blood. The rearrangement uses TRBV7-9 and TRBJ2-1; 9 bases line up with TRBD1. This receptor was identified in a man aged 18 to 30 in good health. Written as DNA, the CDR3 is TGTGCCAGCAGCTTAGCGGGGACAGGGTGGTCCTACAATGAGCAGTTCTTC. It specifies CASSLAGTGWSYNEQFF.